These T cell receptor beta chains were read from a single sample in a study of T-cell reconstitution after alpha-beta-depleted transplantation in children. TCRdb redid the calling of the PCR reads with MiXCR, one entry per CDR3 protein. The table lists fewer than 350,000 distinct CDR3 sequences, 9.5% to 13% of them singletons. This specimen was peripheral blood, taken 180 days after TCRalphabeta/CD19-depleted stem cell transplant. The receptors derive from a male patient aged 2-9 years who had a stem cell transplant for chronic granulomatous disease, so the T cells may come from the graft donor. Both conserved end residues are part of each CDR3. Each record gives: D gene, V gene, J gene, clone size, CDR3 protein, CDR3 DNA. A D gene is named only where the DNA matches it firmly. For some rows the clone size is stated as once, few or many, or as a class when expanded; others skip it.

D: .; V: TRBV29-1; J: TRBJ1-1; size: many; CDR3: CSVEGRMNTEAFF; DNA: TGCAGCGTTGAGGGCAGGATGAACACTGAAGCTTTCTTT
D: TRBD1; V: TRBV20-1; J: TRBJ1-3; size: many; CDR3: CSAATGRAGNTIYF; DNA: TGCAGTGCCGCGACAGGGCGTGCGGGAAACACCATATATTTT
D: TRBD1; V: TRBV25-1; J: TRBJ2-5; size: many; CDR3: CASSQKGGAPETQYF; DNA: TGTGCCAGCAGTCAGAAAGGGGGCGCCCCGGAGACCCAGTACTTC
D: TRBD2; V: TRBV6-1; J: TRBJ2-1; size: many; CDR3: CASSPPGLAGHNEQFF; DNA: TGTGCCAGCAGCCCCCCAGGGCTAGCGGGCCACAATGAGCAGTTCTTC
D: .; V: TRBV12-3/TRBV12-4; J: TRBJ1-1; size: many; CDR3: CASSSRGGMNTEAFF; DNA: TGTGCCAGCAGTTCCAGGGGCGGAATGAACACTGAAGCTTTCTTT
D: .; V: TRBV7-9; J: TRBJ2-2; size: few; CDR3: CASTPDRRVPGELFF; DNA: TGTGCCAGCACCCCGGACAGGAGGGTTCCCGGGGAGCTGTTTTTT
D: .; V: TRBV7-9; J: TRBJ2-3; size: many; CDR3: CASSSAIEHTDTQYF; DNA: TGTGCCAGCAGCTCCGCGATTGAACACACAGATACGCAGTATTTT
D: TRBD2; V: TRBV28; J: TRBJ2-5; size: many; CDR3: CASRGLAGGGGPQETQYF; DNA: TGTGCCAGCAGAGGACTAGCGGGAGGCGGGGGGCCCCAAGAGACCCAGTACTTC
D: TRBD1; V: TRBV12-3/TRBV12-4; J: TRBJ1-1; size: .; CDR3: CASSLPGGISEAFF; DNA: TGTGCCAGCAGTCTTCCAGGGGGCATCTCTGAAGCTTTCTTT
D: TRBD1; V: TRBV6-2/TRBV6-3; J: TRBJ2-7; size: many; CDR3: CASISTIRGSSSYEQYF; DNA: TGTGCCAGCATATCTACTATCAGGGGGTCCAGCTCCTACGAGCAGTACTTC
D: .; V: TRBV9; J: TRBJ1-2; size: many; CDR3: CASSSGPGYGYTF; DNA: TGTGCCAGCAGCTCGGGACCCGGCTATGGCTACACCTTC
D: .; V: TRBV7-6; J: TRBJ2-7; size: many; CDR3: CASSRTDGTYEQYF; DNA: TGTGCCAGCAGCCGGACCGACGGGACCTACGAGCAGTACTTC
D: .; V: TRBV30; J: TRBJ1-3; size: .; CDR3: CAWTPRGTLGNTIYF; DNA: TGTGCCTGGACCCCGAGGGGCACACTTGGAAACACCATATATTTT
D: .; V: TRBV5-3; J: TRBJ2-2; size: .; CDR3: CARSPGVRGASTGELFF; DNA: TGTGCCAGGAGCCCTGGCGTTCGCGGGGCAAGCACCGGGGAGCTGTTTTTT
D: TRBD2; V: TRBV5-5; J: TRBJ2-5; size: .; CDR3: CASSPGTSGQETQHF; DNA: TGTGCCAGCAGCCCGGGGACTAGCGGACAAGAGACCCAGCACTTC
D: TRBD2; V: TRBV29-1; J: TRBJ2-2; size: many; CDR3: CSATGGTGELFF; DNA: TGCAGCGCCACGGGAGGCACCGGGGAGCTGTTTTTT
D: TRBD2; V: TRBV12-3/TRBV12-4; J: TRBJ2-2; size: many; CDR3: CASCSGGLGGELFF; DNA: TGTGCCAGCTGTAGCGGGGGCCTTGGAGGGGAGCTGTTTTTT
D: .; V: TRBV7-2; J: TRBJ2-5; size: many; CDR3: CASSLTRGAGETQYF; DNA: TGTGCCAGCAGCCTGACCCGGGGGGCTGGGGAGACCCAGTACTTC
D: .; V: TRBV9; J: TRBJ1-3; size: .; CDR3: CASSVAASPSGNTIYF; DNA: TGTGCCAGCAGCGTAGCTGCGAGCCCCTCTGGAAACACCATATATTTT
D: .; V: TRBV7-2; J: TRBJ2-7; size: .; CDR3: CASSPLVRHYEQYF; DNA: TGTGCCAGCAGCCCCTTGGTTCGACACTACGAGCAGTACTTC